One sample yielded the 17 T cell receptor beta chains listed below, sequenced in a study of CD8+CD57+ T cells in acquired aplastic anemia. TCR beta VDJ combinations and CDR3 sequences were profiled from genomic DNA. MiXCR was run by TCRdb on the reads, yielding one entry per CDR3 protein. The repertoire holds roughly 160,000 distinct CDR3 sequences, with less than 60% as singletons. An expansion of CD8+CD57+ cells by flow cytometry had been shown in patients chosen for sequencing. Sequencing input: sorted CD4+, CD8+, or CD8+CD57+ T cells (not recorded which) from PBMCs. The receptors were gathered from a human donor with aplastic anemia.

This clonotype was detected only once. The rearrangement uses TRBV2 and TRBJ2-5; the match to TRBD2 covers 7 bases. The J segment lost 3 bases and the V segment lost 6 bases, leaving 10 bases of the junction unmatched. Looked up from germline, CDR1 is SNHLY and CDR2 is FYNNEI. This CDR3 spans 15 amino acids. The DNA for the CDR3 is TGTGCCAGCAGAGCAACCCTAGCGGAGAAAGAGACCCAGTACTTC. Its translation is CASRATLAEKETQYF.

The chain couples TRBV7-6 to TRBJ2-3, with no clear D. Trimming took 8 bases from V and 6 from J, leaving 12 bases between them. The germline gives CDR1 SGHVS, CDR2 FNYEAQ. The CDR3 extends over 12 amino acids. CDR3 nucleotide sequence: TGTGCCAGCGGACCCTCTTACGATACGCAGTATTTT. Encoded protein: CASGPSYDTQYF.

CDR3 loop: CASSYSGVSTDTQYF. As DNA, the CDR3 is TGTGCCAGCAGCTATAGCGGGGTTAGCACAGATACGCAGTATTTT. The chain recombines TRBV6-5 with TRBJ2-3; 8 bases map to TRBD2. Germline V gives CDR1 MNHEY, CDR2 SVGAGI. This CDR3 region has 15 residues. After removal of 6 bases from V and 0 bases from J, the junction contained 5 bases not matched to a gene.

This clonotype was seen many times. The CDR3 protein is CASSPRTSGDTQYF. Written as DNA, the CDR3 is TGTGCCAGCAGCCCGAGGACTAGCGGTGATACGCAGTATTTT. The chain carries TRBV7-9 and TRBJ2-3; 10 bases are shared with TRBD2. Germline V gene lookup returns CDR1 SEHNR and CDR2 FQNEAQ (reference sequence). The CDR3 loop spans 14 amino acids. J gave up 6 bases and V 5 bases, and 5 bases lay outside the gene matches.

The chain combines TRBV2 with TRBJ2-7, with D possibly TRBD2 on 6 matching bases. The V gene lost 6 bases and the J gene lost 0 bases, with 15 bases spanning the gap. Germline V gene lookup returns CDR1 SNHLY and CDR2 FYNNEI. There are 15 residues in the CDR3. CDR3 coding DNA: TGTGCCAGCAGAGCCGGGACTCGGAGCTCCTACGAGCAGTACTTC. Residues: CASRAGTRSSYEQYF.

Concerning this clonotype itself: The junction differs from germline at one of its ends, possibly a read error. The V and J genes are TRBV29-1 and TRBJ2-7; possibly TRBD2 for D (6 bases). The germline V gene has CDR1 SQVTM and CDR2 ANQGSEA. CDR3 length: 16 amino acids. This CDR3 reads CASSVGGAQNTYEQYF. CDR3 nucleotides: TGTGCCAGCAGCGTAGGAGGGGCCCAAAACACCTACGAGCAGTACTTC.

The genes are TRBV7-9 and TRBJ1-1; D unclear. V was shortened by 6 bases and J by 0 bases, with 11 bases between the two germline ends. Looked up from germline, CDR1 is SEHNR and CDR2 is FQNEAQ (reference sequence). The CDR3 extends over 14 amino acids. The CDR3 loop is CASRADTMNTEAFF. The CDR3 DNA sequence: TGTGCCAGCAGAGCTGACACCATGAACACTGAAGCTTTCTTT.

This clonotype occurred many times. The genes are TRBV24-1 and TRBJ1-5, with D hard to call. The CDR3 length is 14 residues. Per germline, CDR1 KGHDR and CDR2 SFDVKD. The CDR3 protein is CATQPASNDQPQHF. In nucleotides, the CDR3 is TGTGCGACCCAGCCTGCTTCCAACGATCAGCCCCAGCATTTT.

This clonotype appeared many times. The CDR3 DNA sequence: TGTGCCAGCAGTCCCTGGACTAGCGGCTACGAGCAGTACTTC. Encoded protein: CASSPWTSGYEQYF. The chain employs TRBV28 and TRBJ2-7, with TRBD2 matching over 10 bases. With V trimmed by 5 bases and J by 3 bases, 4 bases remained unmatched. Germline V gene data show CDR1 as MDHEN and CDR2 as SYDVKM. The CDR3 contains 14 residues.

The gene calls are TRBV10-3 and TRBJ2-3; D remains ambiguous. Per the germline V gene, CDR1 is ENHRY and CDR2 is SYGVKD. This CDR3 contains 15 residues. The V and J ends lost 3 bases and 0 bases respectively, with 10 bases between them. The CDR3 DNA reads TGTGCCATCAGTGAAGTTGCTAGTAGCACAGATACGCAGTATTTT. This translates into CAISEVASSTDTQYF.

This clonotype has just a few counts. The chain recombines TRBV2 with TRBJ1-4; the D gene is possibly TRBD1 (6 bases). CDR1 SNHLY and CDR2 FYNNEI come from the germline V gene. This CDR3 comprises 14 residues. Between the trimmed V and J ends, which lost 5 bases and 9 bases, there was a span of 16 bases. The CDR3 loop reads CASSFAEGGKKLFF. Here the CDR3 DNA reads TGTGCCAGCAGTTTCGCGGAGGGGGGGAAAAAACTGTTTTTT.

The chain recombines TRBV3-1 with TRBJ2-5; 10 bases fit TRBD2. Germline V gives CDR1 LGHDT, CDR2 YNNKEL (reference sequence). This CDR3 comprises 14 residues. V lost 5 bases, J lost 5 bases, and 5 bases stayed unmatched. For the CDR3, the DNA is TGTGCCAGCAGCGCAGCGGGGGGGCGGGAGACCCAGTACTTC. Translation: CASSAAGGRETQYF.

This chain joins TRBV10-3 and TRBJ2-2; TRBD2 matches 8 bases. J was trimmed by 1 base and V by 3 bases; bases with no gene match: 1. This CDR3 is built from 15 residues. Germline V CDR1 and CDR2: ENHRY, SYGVKD. For the CDR3, the DNA is TGTGCCATCAGTGACGGGAGGGGGAACACCGGGGAGCTGTTTTTT. Its translation: CAISDGRGNTGELFF.

CDR3 coding DNA: TGCGCCAGCAGTGAGTCTGTAGGGGGCGACAGCACAGATACGCAGTATTTT. Its protein product is CASSESVGGDSTDTQYF. The chain uses TRBV10-2 and TRBJ2-3, with 7 bases matching TRBD1. J gave up 0 bases and V 0 bases, and 6 bases lay outside the gene matches. CDR1 and CDR2 from the germline V gene are WSHSY and SAAADI. The CDR3 is 17 amino acids.

V usage is TRBV7-9 and J usage is TRBJ1-1; D gene ambiguous. The CDR3 loop spans 12 amino acids. The germline CDR1 and CDR2 sequences are SEHNR and FQNEAQ (reference sequence). The V gene lost 5 bases and the J gene lost 6 bases, with 10 bases spanning the gap. The CDR3 loop is CASSPSRAEAFF. The CDR3 DNA is TGTGCCAGCAGCCCCTCACGAGCTGAAGCTTTCTTT.

Concerning this clonotype itself: Relative to the germline gene, one junction end is altered; a read error may explain this. The CDR3 sequence: CASCLVAGVQETQYF. The CDR3, as DNA: TGCGCCAGCTGCTTGGTAGCGGGAGTCCAAGAGACCCAGTACTTC. This chain links TRBV5-1 with TRBJ2-5; 9 nucleotides match TRBD2. CDR1 is SGHRS, CDR2 YFSETQ, per germline. The CDR3 contains 15 residues. Full variable domain (outside the CDR3, taken from reference TRBV5-1 and TRBJ2-5): KAGVTQTPRYLIKTRGQQVTLSCSPISGHRSVSWYQQTPGQGLQFLFEYFSETQRNKGNFPGRFSGRQFSNSRSEMNVSTLELGDSALYLCASCLVAGVQETQYFGPGTRLLVL.

This clonotype appeared many times. This chain connects TRBV3-1 to TRBJ1-1; no clear D gene. The CDR3 sequence is 14 residues long. V was shortened by 4 bases and J by 1 base, with 10 bases between the two germline ends. Germline assignment: CDR1 LGHDT and CDR2 YNNKEL (reference sequence). CDR3 region: CASSPLTENTEAFF. DNA of the CDR3: TGTGCCAGCAGCCCATTGACGGAGAACACTGAAGCTTTCTTT.